Detailed here is one TCR beta chain. Its antigen remains unknown. CDR3 length: 15 amino acids. The germline gives CDR1 MNHNS, CDR2 SASEGT. This entry is derived from a study of CXCR3-negative and CXCR3-positive naive CD8 T cells. Study-level results: Researchers report that CXCR3-positive naive cells carry more hydrophobic TRB CDR3s than CXCR3-negative naive cells. The level of CXCR3 expression partially decreased after cryopreservation; the majority of assays used fresh PBMCs.

TRB cDNA libraries were made by UMI-labeled 5' RACE. Using the 5' RACE reads, TCRdb records one entry per CDR3 protein without DNA. The sample table includes about 53,000 distinct CDR3 sequences. The TCR was taken from a human donor in good health. Some clones in this sample may be carry-over from other donors' samples. The gene calls are TRBV6-1 and TRBJ2-3; with no DNA, the TCRdb D assignment of TRBD1 cannot be verified. The specimen sequenced was naive CXCR3+ CD8+ T cells from blood. Subset specified: CD45RO-CCR7+CD27+CD95- naive CD8+ T cells expressing CXCR3 (TNR3+). CDR3 residues: CASSEWGGATDTQYF.